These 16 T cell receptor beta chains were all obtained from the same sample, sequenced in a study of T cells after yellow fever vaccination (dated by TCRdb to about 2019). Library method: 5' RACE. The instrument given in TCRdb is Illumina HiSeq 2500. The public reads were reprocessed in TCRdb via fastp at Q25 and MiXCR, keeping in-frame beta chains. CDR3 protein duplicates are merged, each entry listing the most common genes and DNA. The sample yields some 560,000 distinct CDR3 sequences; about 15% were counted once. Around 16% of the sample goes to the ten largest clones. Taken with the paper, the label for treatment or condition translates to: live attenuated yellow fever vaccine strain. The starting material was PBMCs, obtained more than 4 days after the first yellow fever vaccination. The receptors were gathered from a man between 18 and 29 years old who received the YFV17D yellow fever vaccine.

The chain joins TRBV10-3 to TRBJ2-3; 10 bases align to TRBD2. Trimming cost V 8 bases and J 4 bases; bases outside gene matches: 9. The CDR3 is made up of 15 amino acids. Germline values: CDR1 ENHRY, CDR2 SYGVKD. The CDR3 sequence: CAIQAGGVGADTQYF. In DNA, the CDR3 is TGTGCCATCCAAGCGGGGGGGGTGGGCGCAGATACGCAGTATTTT.

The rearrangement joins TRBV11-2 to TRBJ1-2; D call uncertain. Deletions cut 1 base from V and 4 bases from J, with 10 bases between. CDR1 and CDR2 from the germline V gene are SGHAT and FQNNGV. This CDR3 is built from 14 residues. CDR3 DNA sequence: TGTGCCAGCAGCTTAGTCGAAAATGGCTATGGCTACACCTTC. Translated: CASSLVENGYGYTF.

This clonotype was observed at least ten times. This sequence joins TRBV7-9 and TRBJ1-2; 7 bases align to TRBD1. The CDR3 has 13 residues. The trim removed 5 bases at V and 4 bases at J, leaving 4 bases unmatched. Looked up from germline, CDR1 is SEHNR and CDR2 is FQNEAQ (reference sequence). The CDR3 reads CASSPRDSYGYTF. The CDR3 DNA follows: TGTGCCAGCAGCCCCCGGGACAGCTATGGCTACACCTTC.

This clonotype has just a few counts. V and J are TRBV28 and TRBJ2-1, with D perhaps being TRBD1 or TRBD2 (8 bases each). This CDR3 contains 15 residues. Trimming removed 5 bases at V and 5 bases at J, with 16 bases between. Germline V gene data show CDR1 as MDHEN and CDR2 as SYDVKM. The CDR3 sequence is CASSEAGDRNNEQFF. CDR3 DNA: TGTGCCAGCAGTGAAGCGGGGGACAGGAACAATGAGCAGTTCTTC.

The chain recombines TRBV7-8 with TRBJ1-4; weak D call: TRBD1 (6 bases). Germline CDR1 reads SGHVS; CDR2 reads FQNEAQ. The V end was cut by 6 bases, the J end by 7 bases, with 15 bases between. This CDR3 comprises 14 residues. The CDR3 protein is CASSIGGFGEKLFF. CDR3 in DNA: TGTGCCAGCAGTATAGGGGGGTTTGGTGAAAAACTGTTTTTT. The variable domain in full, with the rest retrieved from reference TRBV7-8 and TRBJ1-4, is GAGVSQSPRYKVAKRGQDVALRCDPISGHVSLFWYQQALGQGPEFLTYFQNEAQLDKSGLPSDRFFAERPEGSVSTLKIQRTQQEDSAVYLCASSIGGFGEKLFFGSGTQLSVL.

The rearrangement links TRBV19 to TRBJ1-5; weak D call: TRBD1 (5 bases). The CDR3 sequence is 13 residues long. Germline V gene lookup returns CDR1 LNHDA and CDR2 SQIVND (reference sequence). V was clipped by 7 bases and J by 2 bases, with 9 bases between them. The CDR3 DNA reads TGTGCCAGTACCGGGGCAGGCAATCAGCCCCAGCATTTT. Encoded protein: CASTGAGNQPQHF.

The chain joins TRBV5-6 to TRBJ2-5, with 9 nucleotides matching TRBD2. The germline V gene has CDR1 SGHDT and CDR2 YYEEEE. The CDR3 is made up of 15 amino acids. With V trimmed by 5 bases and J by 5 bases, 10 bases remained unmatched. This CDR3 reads CASRNLRGGVETQYF. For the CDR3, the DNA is TGTGCCAGCAGGAACCTTCGCGGGGGGGTGGAGACCCAGTACTTC.

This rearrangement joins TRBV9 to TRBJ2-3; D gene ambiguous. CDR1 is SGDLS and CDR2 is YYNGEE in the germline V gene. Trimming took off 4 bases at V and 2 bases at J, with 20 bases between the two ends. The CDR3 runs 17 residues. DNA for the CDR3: TGTGCCAGCAGCCCCGTATCTAATGGGGTTTACACAGATACGCAGTATTTT. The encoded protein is CASSPVSNGVYTDTQYF.

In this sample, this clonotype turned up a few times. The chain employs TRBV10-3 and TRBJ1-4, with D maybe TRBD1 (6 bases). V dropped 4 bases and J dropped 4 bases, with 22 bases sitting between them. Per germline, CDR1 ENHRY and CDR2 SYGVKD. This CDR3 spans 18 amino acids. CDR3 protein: CAISVAPSTGLDNEKLFF. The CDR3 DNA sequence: TGTGCCATCAGTGTGGCACCCTCTACAGGGTTGGATAATGAAAAACTGTTTTTT.

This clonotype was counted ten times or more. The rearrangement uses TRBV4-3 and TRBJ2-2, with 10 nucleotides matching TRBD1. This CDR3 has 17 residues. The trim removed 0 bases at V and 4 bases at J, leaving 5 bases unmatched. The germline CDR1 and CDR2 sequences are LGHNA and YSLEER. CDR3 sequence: CASSQDDRGRGTGELFF. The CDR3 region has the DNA TGCGCCAGCAGCCAAGACGACAGGGGGCGAGGCACCGGGGAGCTGTTTTTT.

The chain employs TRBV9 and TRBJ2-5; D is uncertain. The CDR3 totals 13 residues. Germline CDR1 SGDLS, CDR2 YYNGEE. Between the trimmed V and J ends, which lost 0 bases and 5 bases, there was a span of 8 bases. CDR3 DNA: TGTGCCAGCAGCGTAGATAGCATCGAGACCCAGTACTTC. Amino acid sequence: CASSVDSIETQYF.

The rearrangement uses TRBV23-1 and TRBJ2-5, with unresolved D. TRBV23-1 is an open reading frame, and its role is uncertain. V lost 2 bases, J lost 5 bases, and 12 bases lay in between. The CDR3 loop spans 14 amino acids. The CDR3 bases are TGCGCCAGCAGTCAAAAGGAAAGGTCGGAGACCCAGTACTTC. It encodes CASSQKERSETQYF.

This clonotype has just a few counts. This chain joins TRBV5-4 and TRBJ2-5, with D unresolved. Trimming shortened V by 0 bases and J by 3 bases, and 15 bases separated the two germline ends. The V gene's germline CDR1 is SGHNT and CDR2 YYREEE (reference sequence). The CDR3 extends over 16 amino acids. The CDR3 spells CASSLGGAYTKETQYF. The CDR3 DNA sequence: TGTGCCAGCAGCTTGGGCGGCGCTTACACGAAAGAGACCCAGTACTTC.

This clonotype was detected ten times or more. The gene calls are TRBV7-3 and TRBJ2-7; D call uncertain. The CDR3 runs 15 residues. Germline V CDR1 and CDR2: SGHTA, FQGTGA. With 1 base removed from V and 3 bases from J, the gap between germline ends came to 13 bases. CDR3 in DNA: TGTGCCAGCAGCTTAAATCCGGCGCGAATCTACGAGCAGTACTTC. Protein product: CASSLNPARIYEQYF. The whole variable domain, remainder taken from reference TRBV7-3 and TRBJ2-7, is GAGVSQTPSNKVTEKGKYVELRCDPISGHTALYWYRQSLGQGPEFLIYFQGTGAADDSGLPNDRFFAVRPEGSVSTLKIQRTERGDSAVYLCASSLNPARIYEQYFGPGTRLTVT.

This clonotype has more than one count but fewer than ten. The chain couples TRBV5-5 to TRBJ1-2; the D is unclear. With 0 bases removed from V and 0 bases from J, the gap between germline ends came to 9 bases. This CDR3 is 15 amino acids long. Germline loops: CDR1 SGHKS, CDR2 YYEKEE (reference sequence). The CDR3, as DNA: TGTGCCAGCAGCTTGGGTATCGGCACTAACTATGGCTACACCTTC. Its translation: CASSLGIGTNYGYTF.

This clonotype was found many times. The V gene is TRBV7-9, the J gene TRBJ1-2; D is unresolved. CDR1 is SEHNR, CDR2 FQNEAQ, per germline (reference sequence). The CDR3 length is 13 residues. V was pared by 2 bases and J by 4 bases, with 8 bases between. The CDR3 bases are TGTGCCAGCAGCTTACCGGGTGGCTATGGCTACACCTTC. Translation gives CASSLPGGYGYTF.